Shown below are 25 T cell receptor beta chains from a single sample sequenced in a study of T cells in Graves' hyperthyroidism and ophthalmopathy (dated 2019 in TCRdb). The receptor library was made with multiplex PCR. TCRdb records Illumina HiSeq 2000 as the sequencer. The TCR beta CDR3 regions were amplified from the RNA transcripts. The TCR CDR3 was subjected to a first round of RT-PCR using the HTBI primer set and the Qiagen OneStep RT-PCR kit. TCRdb itself trimmed the public reads at Q25 with fastp, ran MiXCR and retained productive beta chains. Rows with one shared CDR3 protein collapse into an entry with the most common genes and DNA. The sample includes roughly 570,000 distinct CDR3 sequences, with around 45% observed a single time. Approximately 7.5% of the sample is taken by the ten largest. Sequencing was done on a sample of peripheral blood or thyroid tissue (not recorded which). The receptors were gathered from a woman younger than 35 with Graves' hyperthyroidism.

This clonotype was seen only once. The rearrangement joins TRBV25-1 to TRBJ2-5; 10 bases align to TRBD1. Trimming took 10 bases from V and 5 from J; bases not matched to a gene: 16. The CDR3 sequence is 16 residues long. Germline CDR1 and CDR2: MGHDK and SYGVNS. CDR3 sequence: CATSSPTTGGWETQYF. CDR3 in DNA: TGTGCCACCAGCTCACCTACGACAGGGGGCTGGGAGACCCAGTACTTC.

Concerning this clonotype itself: A much larger clone lies one base from this, so it may be a read error. CDR3 in amino acids: CASSLGGTGGQETQYF. In DNA form, the CDR3 reads TGTGCCAGCAGTTTAGGGGGGACAGGGGGACAGGAGACCCAGTACTTC. The chain uses TRBV12-3 or TRBV12-4 and TRBJ2-5; 11 nucleotides match TRBD1. The CDR3 spans 16 residues. Trimming cost V 1 base and J 5 bases; bases outside gene matches: 6.

With respect to this clonotype: The CDR3 does not end in the conserved phenylalanine or tryptophan, so this is likely a read error. The V and J genes are TRBV18 and TRBJ2-5; 8 nucleotides align to TRBD1. J lost 4 bases, V lost 3 bases, and 1 base had no gene match. This CDR3 region has 13 residues. Germline V lookup: CDR1 KGHSH, CDR2 LQKENI. The CDR3 sequence is CASSPQGAETQYS. CDR3 nucleotides: TGTGCCAGCTCACCCCAGGGGGCAGAGACCCAGTACTCC.

This clonotype was found many times. This chain joins TRBV3-1 and TRBJ1-3; 7 bases are shared with TRBD1. In germline, CDR1 is LGHDT, CDR2 YNNKEL (reference sequence). The V and J ends lost 3 bases and 4 bases, in that order; junction bases with no gene match: 9. The CDR3 is 16 amino acids. For the CDR3, the DNA is TGTGCCAGCAGCCACTCCGGGACAGACTCCGGAAACACCATATATTTT. Translation: CASSHSGTDSGNTIYF.

Remarks on this clonotype: This clone may be a read error of a much larger clone one base away. The CDR3 bases are TGTGCCAGCAGCAAAACGAGAGGGGTCTCCTACGAGCAGTACTTC. As protein: CASSKTRGVSYEQYF. The chain recombines TRBV7-8 with TRBJ2-7; D may match TRBD1 or TRBD2 (5 bases each). Trimming removed 5 bases from V and 0 bases from J, with 14 bases in between. The CDR3 contains 15 residues. Looked up from germline, CDR1 is SGHVS and CDR2 is FQNEAQ.

The rearrangement joins TRBV15 to TRBJ2-5; D remains ambiguous. Germline-derived CDR1 and CDR2 are LNHNV and YYDKDF (reference sequence). The V end lost 3 bases, the J end lost 3 bases, and 8 bases lay between the germline ends. The CDR3 length is 13 residues. The CDR3 DNA sequence: TGTGCCACCAGCAGTCTCCCCGAAGAGACCCAGTACTTC. Amino acid sequence: CATSSLPEETQYF. The full variable domain, in which reference TRBV15 and TRBJ2-5 provide the parts outside the CDR3, is DAMVIQNPRYQVTQFGKPVTLSCSQTLNHNVMYWYQQKSSQAPKLLFHYYDKDFNNEADTPDNFQSRRPNTSFCFLDIRSPGLGDTAMYLCATSSLPEETQYFGPGTRLLVL.

The chain combines TRBV2 with TRBJ2-5; 8 positions match TRBD2. Germline lookup yields CDR1 SNHLY and CDR2 FYNNEI. V lost 6 bases to trimming and J lost 5 bases; unmatched junction nucleotides: 14. The CDR3 is made up of 16 amino acids. CDR3 sequence: CASSQAGANTGETQYF. CDR3 coding DNA: TGTGCCAGCAGCCAAGCGGGGGCGAACACCGGGGAGACCCAGTACTTC. Drawing the rest from reference TRBV2 and TRBJ2-5, the complete variable domain is EPEVTQTPSHQVTQMGQEVILRCVPISNHLYFYWYRQILGQKVEFLVSFYNNEISEKSEIFDDQFSVERPDGSNFTLKIRSTKLEDSAMYFCASSQAGANTGETQYFGPGTRLLVL.

This chain connects TRBV9 to TRBJ2-2, with TRBD1 identical over 9 bases. Looked up from germline, CDR1 is SGDLS and CDR2 is YYNGEE. Trimming at V came to 3 bases and at J to 7 bases, leaving 4 bases not matched to a gene. The CDR3 is 14 residues long. The CDR3: CASSAGQGNGELFF. The CDR3 DNA reads as TGTGCCAGCAGCGCGGGACAGGGTAACGGGGAGCTGTTTTTT.

This clonotype showed up many times. The rearrangement uses TRBV2 and TRBJ2-7, with 13 bases matching TRBD2. Germline V gene sequence: CDR1 SNHLY, CDR2 FYNNEI. V dropped 4 bases and J dropped 2; count of bases not matched to a gene: 11. The CDR3 is 18 residues long. The CDR3: CASSASSPGLAGPYEQYF. CDR3 in DNA: TGTGCCAGCAGTGCCTCATCTCCGGGACTAGCGGGGCCCTACGAGCAGTACTTC.

The genes are TRBV6-2 or TRBV6-3 and TRBJ2-7; D unclear. In germline, CDR1 is MNHEY, CDR2 SVGEGT. Trimming cost V 2 bases and J 6 bases, with 11 bases left between them. The CDR3 totals 13 residues. The CDR3 reads CASSYGTVGEQYF. The CDR3 nucleotides read TGTGCCAGCAGTTACGGCACGGTAGGCGAGCAGTACTTC.

This clonotype showed up just a few times. A read error is possible here, since a much larger clone lies one base away. The chain uses TRBV29-1 and TRBJ2-7, with a weak D call TRBD1 (5 bases). The ends were cut back, 6 bases at V and 2 bases at J, with 23 bases in the middle. This CDR3 region has 16 residues. Germline loops: CDR1 SQVTM, CDR2 ANQGSEA. The CDR3, as DNA: TGCAGCGTCGACTCTGTGTCGGGTGGGGCTCCCTACGAGCAGTACTTC. Translated: CSVDSVSGGAPYEQYF.

This clonotype was picked up many times. This rearrangement joins TRBV29-1 to TRBJ2-5; 7 bases agree with TRBD2. Germline V gene data show CDR1 as SQVTM and CDR2 as ANQGSEA. The CDR3 has 15 amino acids. J gave up 4 bases and V 4 bases, and 12 bases lay outside the gene matches. CDR3 region: CSVGFPWGEGETQYF. In DNA, the CDR3 is TGCAGCGTTGGGTTCCCTTGGGGGGAGGGAGAGACCCAGTACTTC.

The rearrangement uses TRBV29-1 and TRBJ1-1; D is undetermined. The V gene lost 1 base and the J gene lost 0 bases, with 18 bases spanning the gap. This CDR3 comprises 17 residues. Germline CDR1 is SQVTM and CDR2 is ANQGSEA. The DNA for the CDR3 is TGCAGCGTTGAAGGGCCAGCCTTTACTCCTGTGAACACTGAAGCTTTCTTT. This codes for CSVEGPAFTPVNTEAFF. Supplemented by reference TRBV29-1 and TRBJ1-1, the full variable domain reads SAVISQKPSRDICQRGTSLTIQCQVDSQVTMMFWYRQQPGQSLTLIATANQGSEATYESGFVIDKFPISRPNLTFSTLTVSNMSPEDSSIYLCSVEGPAFTPVNTEAFFGQGTRLTVV.

This clonotype was seen at least ten times. V is TRBV4-2 and J is TRBJ2-5; possibly TRBD2 for D (5 bases). Deletions cut 0 bases from V and 0 bases from J, with 11 bases between. Germline assignment: CDR1 LGHNA and CDR2 YNFKEQ. The CDR3 loop spans 16 amino acids. The CDR3 DNA sequence: TGTGCCAGCAGCCAAGATCTCGTGGACTACCAAGAGACCCAGTACTTC. Its protein product is CASSQDLVDYQETQYF.

This clonotype has ten or more counts. The CDR3 is CASSLLTGETQYF. In nucleotides, the CDR3 is TGTGCCAGCAGCTTATTGACGGGAGAGACCCAGTACTTC. The chain carries TRBV7-3 and TRBJ2-5; D gene uncertain. Trimming took off 2 bases at V and 4 bases at J, with 8 bases between the two ends. Germline V lookup: CDR1 SGHTA, CDR2 FQGTGA. This CDR3 is 13 amino acids long.

This clonotype was detected many times. The rearrangement joins TRBV7-2 to TRBJ1-2; 8 bases map to TRBD1. The CDR3 consists of 14 residues. Germline V lookup: CDR1 SGHTA, CDR2 FQGNSA. With 2 bases clipped from V and 4 bases from J, the junction kept 3 bases outside the gene matches. CDR3 region: CASSLPGGLYGYTF. As DNA, the CDR3 is TGTGCCAGCAGCTTACCAGGGGGCCTCTATGGCTACACCTTC.

Ten or more counts support this clonotype. V and J are TRBV7-9 and TRBJ1-3; D is unresolved. Trimming took 1 base from V and 4 from J, leaving 14 bases between them. The CDR3 totals 16 residues. CDR1 is SEHNR and CDR2 is FQNEAQ in the germline V gene (reference sequence). CDR3 amino acids: CASSLVARTRGNTIYF. CDR3 nucleotides: TGTGCCAGCAGCTTAGTGGCCAGGACGAGGGGAAACACCATATATTTT.

This clonotype was counted ten times or more. J is TRBJ2-5 and V is TRBV7-2; no clear D. Trimming shortened V by 3 bases and J by 5 bases, and 10 bases separated the two germline ends. Germline V gene lookup returns CDR1 SGHTA and CDR2 FQGNSA. This CDR3 is 13 amino acids long. CDR3 in amino acids: CASSFGTTETQYF. The DNA for the CDR3 is TGTGCCAGCAGCTTCGGTACAACGGAGACCCAGTACTTC.

The rearrangement uses TRBV11-1 and TRBJ2-5; D is ambiguous. The germline gives CDR1 SGHAT, CDR2 FQDESV (reference sequence). The CDR3 sequence is 16 residues long. The germline V and J ends were trimmed by 0 bases and 4 bases, with 15 bases remaining between them. The CDR3 protein is CASSLATVWELETQYF. CDR3 nucleotides: TGTGCCAGCAGCTTAGCGACCGTGTGGGAACTAGAGACCCAGTACTTC.

This clonotype appeared once. The chain joins TRBV29-1 to TRBJ1-2; tentative D call: TRBD1 (5 bases). Germline CDR1 is SQVTM and CDR2 is ANQGSEA. CDR3 length: 11 residues. The CDR3 reads CSGGGIDGYTF. CDR3 sequence (DNA): TGCAGTGGGGGAGGGATCGATGGCTACACCTTC.

This clonotype has a handful of counts. J is TRBJ2-3 and V is TRBV14; D not resolved. The CDR3 is made up of 13 amino acids. The germline V gene has CDR1 SGHDN and CDR2 FVKESK. The V end was cut by 4 bases, the J end by 4 bases, with 9 bases between. CDR3 DNA: TGTGCCAGCAGCCCGGCAACGGCAGATACGCAGTATTTT. Protein: CASSPATADTQYF.

CDR3 sequence (DNA): TGTGCCAGCAGCTTGGGGTTTTTCACTGAAGCTTTCTTT. Its protein product is CASSLGFFTEAFF. The J gene is TRBJ1-1, the V gene TRBV7-9; D uncertain. The CDR3 consists of 13 residues. V lost 3 bases to trimming and J lost 4 bases, with 9 bases between them. Germline-derived CDR1 and CDR2 are SEHNR and FQNEAQ (reference sequence).

This clonotype has at least ten counts. The chain couples TRBV20-1 to TRBJ2-7, with TRBD2 matching 12 bases. The junction had 8 bases not matched to a gene; V was cut back by 0 bases and J by 5 bases. The CDR3 spans 16 residues. Germline CDR1 is DFQATT and CDR2 is SNEGSKA (reference sequence). CDR3 sequence: CSARDARLAGVNEQYF. DNA of the CDR3: TGCAGTGCTAGAGATGCCAGACTAGCGGGAGTAAACGAGCAGTACTTC.

This clonotype was picked up a small number of times. The genes are TRBV7-9 and TRBJ2-7; D not resolved. V dropped 5 bases and J dropped 2 bases, with 19 bases sitting between them. The germline V gene has CDR1 SEHNR and CDR2 FQNEAQ (reference sequence). This CDR3 spans 16 amino acids. CDR3 loop: CASSASYKGQTYEQYF. The DNA of the CDR3 is TGTGCCAGCAGCGCCTCCTACAAGGGCCAGACCTACGAGCAGTACTTC.

This chain uses TRBV19 with TRBJ1-4, with D possibly matching TRBD1 (6 bases). CDR3 length: 12 amino acids. V lost 3 bases and J lost 10, with 9 bases in between. Looked up from germline, CDR1 is LNHDA and CDR2 is SQIVND (reference sequence). This chain's CDR3 is CASSIDRTKLFF. DNA for the CDR3: TGTGCCAGTAGTATCGACAGGACAAAACTGTTTTTT.